Below are 10 T cell receptor beta chains sequenced from a single sample in a study of CD8 T cells in Susac syndrome. The authors reverse transcribed roughly 0.5 to 1 ug RNA with random hexamers. TCRdb independently ran MiXCR on the immunoSEQ multiplex PCR reads; one entry per CDR3 protein. The sample has around 140,000 distinct CDR3 sequences; roughly 96% are singletons. Sample: CD4+ T cells from PBMCs. The receptors were sampled from a human donor with multiple sclerosis.

The chain combines TRBV21-1 with TRBJ2-7; the table's D call, TRBD2, was not checked against the DNA. TRBV21-1 is an annotated pseudogene. This CDR3 contains 15 residues. CDR3 nucleotide sequence: TGTGCCAGCAGCACCTACAGGGCCCGTGAATACGAGCAGTACTTC. Translated, it gives CASSTYRAREYEQYF.

V and J are TRBV20-1 and TRBJ1-2; 8 bases are a match to TRBD1. V gave up 3 bases and J gave up 4 bases; unmatched junction bases: 10. This CDR3 comprises 15 residues. The germline CDR1 and CDR2 sequences are DFQATT and SNEGSKA (reference sequence). The CDR3 DNA follows: TGCAGTGCTAGCTCCCCGACAGGGGTGGGCTATGGCTACACCTTC. It translates to CSASSPTGVGYGYTF.

The genes are TRBV11-1 and TRBJ1-1; D is uncertain. Germline values: CDR1 SGHAT, CDR2 FQDESV (reference sequence). V was clipped by 2 bases and J by 2 bases, with 3 bases between them. The CDR3 has 12 residues. DNA of the CDR3: TGTGCCAGCAGCTTATCTAACACTGAAGCTTTCTTT. It yields the protein CASSLSNTEAFF.

In its sample, this clonotype was seen once. DNA of the CDR3: TGCAGTGCTAGTCAGGGATTCACAGATACGCAGTATTTT. Its translation: CSASQGFTDTQYF. The chain has TRBV20-1 and TRBJ2-3; D possibly corresponds to TRBD1 (5 bases). Germline CDR1 DFQATT, CDR2 SNEGSKA (reference sequence). The CDR3 is 13 residues long. The V and J ends lost 3 bases and 2 bases respectively, with 9 bases between them.

This clonotype was picked up one time. The chain has TRBV4-1 and TRBJ2-3, with 12 bases identical to TRBD1. Germline V gene data show CDR1 as MGHRA and CDR2 as YSYEKL. V shed 3 bases, J shed 5 bases, and the junction held 3 bases outside the gene matches. This CDR3 contains 15 residues. The CDR3 region has the DNA TGCGCCAGCAGCCAGGGGACAGGGGGCAGAGATACGCAGTATTTT. It yields the protein CASSQGTGGRDTQYF.

The chain employs TRBV7-9 and TRBJ1-1, with D hard to call. Per the germline V gene, CDR1 is SEHNR and CDR2 is FQNEAQ (reference sequence). The V and J ends lost 1 base and 1 base respectively, with 4 bases between them. CDR3 length equals 13 residues. In DNA, the CDR3 is TGTGCCAGCAGCTTAGTGCAGAACACTGAAGCTTTCTTT. Translation gives CASSLVQNTEAFF.

CDR3 sequence (DNA): TGTGCCTGGAGTGACCCGGGGAGAGGCACAGATACGCAGTATTTT. It translates to CAWSDPGRGTDTQYF. V and J are TRBV30 and TRBJ2-3, with TRBD2 as a possible D gene (5 bases). CDR1 is GTSNPN and CDR2 is SVGIG in the germline V gene (reference sequence). V was shortened by 1 base and J by 1 base, with 12 bases between the two germline ends. The CDR3 consists of 15 residues.

The chain employs TRBV29-1 and TRBJ2-7; 11 bases align to TRBD1. Trimming cost V 3 bases and J 2 bases; bases outside gene matches: 0. Germline V gives CDR1 SQVTM, CDR2 ANQGSEA. The CDR3 is 13 residues long. The CDR3 nucleotides read TGCAGCGTTGAGGGACAGGGGGCCTACGAGCAGTACTTC. It is translated as CSVEGQGAYEQYF.

CDR3 DNA sequence: TGTGCCAGCAGGATTGGTTCCTATAATTCACCCCTCCACTTT. Translating gives CASRIGSYNSPLHF. The V call is TRBV12-3 or TRBV12-4, the J call TRBJ1-6, with D unresolved. V was clipped by 6 bases and J by 1 base, with 7 bases between them. The CDR3 sequence is 14 residues long.

The chain is built from TRBV18 and TRBJ2-3; 10 bases are a match to TRBD2. This CDR3 is 16 amino acids long. V shed 0 bases, J shed 2 bases, and the junction held 2 bases outside the gene matches. Germline V gene data show CDR1 as KGHSH and CDR2 as LQKENI. The CDR3 nucleotides are TGTGCCAGCTCACCACCTAGCGGGGGGCTCACAGATACGCAGTATTTT. Residues: CASSPPSGGLTDTQYF.